This T cell receptor beta chain was captured by sequencing in a study of blood T cells in healthy people across ages. This clonotype was counted only a few times. This CDR3 region has 12 residues. Germline V gene sequence: CDR1 LNHNV, CDR2 YYDKDF (reference sequence). With 9 bases clipped from V and 4 bases from J, the junction kept 4 bases outside the gene matches. Next came a second PCR, run for 7 to 11 cycles, which used a sample-barcoded 5' primer along with a J-beta primer mix. TCRdb itself ran the 5' RACE reads through MiXCR, one entry per CDR3 protein. The profile shows just over 800,000 distinct CDR3 sequences, 62% of them singletons. Investigators took around 11 milliliters of peripheral blood from every donor.

The rearrangement links TRBV15 to TRBJ2-3, with TRBD2 matching 7 bases. Input material: blood. This clonotype was sampled from a man between 25 and 39 years old in good health. The CDR3 protein is CATREGADTQYF. CDR3 coding DNA: TGTGCCACGAGGGAGGGAGCAGATACGCAGTATTTT.